This T cell receptor beta chain appears in the sequencing data of a study of OX40 agonist ivuxolimab in advanced cancers. Across the study: Earlier treatment with anti-PD-1, anti-PD-L1 or anti-CTLA-4 was permitted, and around 36% had received some.

This clone was observed once. Its antigen is currently unknown. Within the sample, other DNA sequences also encode this same CDR3. The protocol was immunoSEQ multiplex PCR, while the TCRdb copy is restricted to in-frame clones and leaves out a portion. The data show about 68,000 clones, with 75% to 95% seen just once and under 7.5% held by the top ten. Study findings and constraints: Partial responders treated at 0.1-3.0 mg/kg exhibited clonal expansion among the lowest measured.

Germline assignment: CDR1 MNHEY and CDR2 SMNVEV (reference sequence). The CDR3 has 14 residues. V was shortened by 3 bases and J by 1 base, with 7 bases between the two germline ends. Peripheral blood came from all dose cohorts at three timepoints. This chain connects TRBV27 to TRBJ2-1, with a tentative D call TRBD2 (6 bases). This receptor was taken from an adult with an advanced solid tumor such as melanoma, head and neck, liver or kidney cancer. Source: CD4+ or CD8+ T cells sorted from blood, taken in a trial of the OX40 agonist ivuxolimab. The CDR3 bases are TGTGCCAGCAGTTTGGGGGGATCCTACAATGAGCAGTTCTTC. Its translation is CASSLGGSYNEQFF.